The next 18 T cell receptor beta chains were all read from a single sample in a study of CD8 T cells in ankylosing spondylitis. TCRdb reprocessed the 5' RACE reads via MiXCR and lists one record per CDR3 protein. The repertoire holds about 350,000 distinct CDR3 sequences, with roughly 20% as singletons. Sequencing was carried out using blood, either unsorted or a sorted T cell fraction (not recorded which). These receptors were taken from a male donor with ankylosing spondylitis or in good health (not recorded which).

This clonotype was detected many times. CDR3 sequence: CSARDIGDRVSGYTF. The CDR3 DNA follows: TGCAGTGCTAGAGATATTGGGGACAGGGTGTCTGGCTACACCTTC. This chain links TRBV20-1 with TRBJ1-2; TRBD1 matches 9 bases. The J segment lost 7 bases and the V segment lost 0 bases, leaving 9 bases of the junction unmatched. This CDR3 is 15 amino acids long. The germline gives CDR1 DFQATT, CDR2 SNEGSKA (reference sequence).

This clonotype was detected only a few times. The J gene is TRBJ2-2, the V gene TRBV29-1; 9 positions agree with TRBD1. This CDR3 is built from 14 residues. Germline CDR1 SQVTM, CDR2 ANQGSEA. With V trimmed by 4 bases and J by 7 bases, 7 bases remained unmatched. Here the CDR3 reads CSVVETGGHGELFF. CDR3 in DNA: TGCAGCGTTGTCGAGACAGGGGGTCACGGGGAGCTGTTTTTT.

This clonotype has only a few counts. The CDR3 coding sequence is TGTGCCAGCAGTCCATACGCGTTTCCCTCCTACGAGCAGTACTTC. Its protein is CASSPYAFPSYEQYF. This rearrangement joins TRBV27 to TRBJ2-7; D gene unclear. Trimming left V 5 bases short and J 0 bases short, with 14 bases between. CDR3 length equals 15 residues. Germline loops: CDR1 MNHEY, CDR2 SMNVEV (reference sequence).

This sequence joins TRBV7-9 and TRBJ2-7; 10 nucleotides match TRBD2. The CDR3 consists of 15 residues. Germline CDR1 and CDR2: SEHNR and FQNEAQ (reference sequence). The ends lost 3 bases at V and 6 bases at J; junction bases unmatched: 8. The CDR3 region has the DNA TGTGCCAGCAGCTTTGGGAGCGGACTAGCGGCCGAGCAGTACTTC. Translated: CASSFGSGLAAEQYF.

About this clonotype: One end of the junction is discordant with germline, which a read error may explain. The chain is built from TRBV10-2 and TRBJ2-2; no definite D call. The V gene's germline CDR1 is WSHSY and CDR2 SAAADI. This CDR3 spans 14 amino acids. The CDR3 region has the DNA TGCGCCAGCAGTGATATCGCGAAGACCGGGGAGCTGTTTTTT. Protein: CASSDIAKTGELFF.

This clonotype was seen more than once but under ten times. V usage is TRBV29-1 and J usage is TRBJ1-1; D might be TRBD1 (6 bases). This CDR3 has 14 amino acids. Trimming left V 3 bases short and J 6 bases short, with 17 bases between. Per the germline V gene, CDR1 is SQVTM and CDR2 is ANQGSEA. DNA of the CDR3: TGCAGCGTTGAGGTGGGGGGCGCGCGGCCTGAAGCTTTCTTT. It encodes CSVEVGGARPEAFF.

J is TRBJ2-3 and V is TRBV6-2 or TRBV6-3; TRBD2 matches at 9 bases. Germline V gene data show CDR1 as MNHEY and CDR2 as SVGEGT. CDR3 size: 16 residues. V lost 0 bases to trimming and J lost 3 bases; unmatched junction nucleotides: 4. The DNA for the CDR3 is TGTGCCAGCAGTTACTCTGCGGGGGGGCCAACAGATACGCAGTATTTT. Its translation is CASSYSAGGPTDTQYF.

This clonotype was seen a few times. The V and J genes are TRBV12-3 or TRBV12-4 and TRBJ2-3; D gene unclear. There are 14 residues in the CDR3. With 0 bases removed from V and 6 bases from J, the gap between germline ends came to 10 bases. DNA of the CDR3: TGTGCCAGCAGTTTAGCCGGGCTGTTGGATACGCAGTATTTT. Its protein product is CASSLAGLLDTQYF.

Only one count was recorded for this clonotype. This chain connects TRBV2 to TRBJ2-1; D uncertain. The germline V gene has CDR1 SNHLY and CDR2 FYNNEI. The CDR3 spans 15 residues. Trimming removed 4 bases at V and 5 bases at J, with 15 bases between. The CDR3 is CASSGGDLADNEQFF. CDR3 bases: TGTGCCAGCAGTGGAGGTGACCTCGCGGACAATGAGCAGTTCTTC.

This clonotype occurred a few times. V is TRBV6-5 and J is TRBJ2-3; 10 nucleotides line up with TRBD2. CDR1 MNHEY and CDR2 SVGAGI come from the germline V gene. The V gene end was trimmed by 2 bases and the J gene end by 5 bases; junction bases not matched to a gene: 10. This CDR3 has 17 residues. The CDR3 here is CASSYNRTSGRLDTQYF. In DNA form, the CDR3 reads TGTGCCAGCAGTTACAACCGGACTAGCGGTCGGTTAGATACGCAGTATTTT.

This clonotype was seen repeatedly, ten times or more. This CDR3 reads CASSPSGVQNNEQFF. In DNA, the CDR3 is TGTGCCAGCAGCCCAAGCGGGGTTCAGAACAATGAGCAGTTCTTC. The chain employs TRBV12-3 or TRBV12-4 and TRBJ2-1; 7 positions match TRBD2. Trimming took 6 bases from V and 5 from J; bases not matched to a gene: 10. The CDR3 extends over 15 amino acids.

This chain links TRBV7-9 with TRBJ2-1; D is possibly TRBD1 (6 bases). CDR1 is SEHNR, CDR2 FQNEAQ, per germline (reference sequence). The CDR3 totals 17 residues. V dropped 5 bases and J dropped 6 bases, with 23 bases sitting between them. CDR3 in amino acids: CASSPPGAGAVGNEQFF. The CDR3 DNA reads TGTGCCAGCAGCCCCCCCGGGGCAGGGGCGGTGGGCAATGAGCAGTTCTTC.

The rearrangement joins TRBV5-6 to TRBJ2-5; D is unresolved. Germline V gene lookup returns CDR1 SGHDT and CDR2 YYEEEE. This CDR3 has 13 amino acids. The V end was cut by 0 bases, the J end by 5 bases, with 8 bases between. CDR3 sequence reads: CASSLVVGETQYF. CDR3 in DNA: TGTGCCAGCAGCTTGGTGGTGGGGGAGACCCAGTACTTC.

For the CDR3, the DNA is TGTGCCAGCAGCGGAGGCAGCGGAACTTACAATGAGCAGTTCTTC. Translating gives CASSGGSGTYNEQFF. The V call is TRBV9, the J call TRBJ2-1, with D possibly being TRBD2 (5 bases). The germline CDR1 and CDR2 sequences are SGDLS and YYNGEE. This CDR3 comprises 15 residues. With 3 bases removed from V and 4 bases from J, the gap between germline ends came to 14 bases.

V gene TRBV12-3 or TRBV12-4 combines with J gene TRBJ2-1, with TRBD2 identical over 8 bases. The junction had 8 bases not matched to a gene; V was cut back by 3 bases and J by 4 bases. The CDR3 is made up of 16 amino acids. This CDR3 is CASSFGAGRVYNEQFF. The CDR3 DNA reads as TGTGCCAGCAGTTTTGGGGCCGGGAGGGTTTACAATGAGCAGTTCTTC.

This clonotype came up many times. V gene TRBV11-1 combines with J gene TRBJ2-5; D is possibly TRBD1 or TRBD2 (5 bases each). The length of the CDR3 is 20 residues. Between the trimmed V and J ends, which lost 3 bases and 3 bases, there was a span of 29 bases. CDR1 and CDR2 (germline): SGHAT, FQDESV (reference sequence). CDR3 sequence reads: CASSFPREGGPGGWEETQYF. The CDR3 DNA reads as TGTGCCAGCAGCTTTCCCAGGGAAGGAGGCCCTGGAGGTTGGGAAGAGACCCAGTACTTC.

The V and J genes are TRBV25-1 and TRBJ2-5; 10 nucleotides match TRBD2. CDR1 MGHDK and CDR2 SYGVNS come from the germline V gene. V lost 8 bases, J lost 5 bases, and 5 bases stayed unmatched. CDR3 size: 13 residues. This CDR3 reads CASRTSGDETQYF. The CDR3 nucleotides read TGTGCCAGCCGAACTAGCGGGGACGAGACCCAGTACTTC.

This chain uses TRBV29-1 with TRBJ1-2; D perhaps matches TRBD1 (5 bases). Trimming cost V 4 bases and J 1 base, with 10 bases left between them. The CDR3 totals 13 residues. Per the germline V gene, CDR1 is SQVTM and CDR2 is ANQGSEA. This CDR3 reads CSVAGQINYGYTF. For the CDR3, the DNA is TGCAGCGTTGCCGGACAAATTAACTATGGCTACACCTTC.